This is a list of T cell receptor beta chains from one sample in a study of Tregs in tolerant kidney transplant recipients. This table comes from immunoSEQ multiplex PCR, and its TCRdb copy is limited to in-frame clones, with some not included. Among approximately 45,000 clones listed, nearly 97% were seen once. Their recognized antigens are unknown. Sequenced sample: Tregs from blood cultured with allogeneic cells. Receptors were obtained from a human donor in good health. Each CDR3 is given with its conserved first and last residue. D genes are given only for firm matches. Clone size is shown for a subset of rows, as once, few, many or a class of expanded clone.

-	-	TRBV19	TRBJ1-1	CASSNRPTSGEAFF	TGTGCCAGTAGTAATAGACCCACCAGCGGTGAAGCTTTCTTT
-	-	TRBV23-1	TRBJ1-5	CAESGGVRAQPQHF	TGCGCAGAATCGGGAGGGGTTCGCGCTCAGCCCCAGCATTTT
-	-	TRBV27	TRBJ2-2	CASRGLNTGELFF	TGTGCCAGCAGGGGGCTAAACACCGGGGAGCTGTTTTTT
TRBD1	-	TRBV27	TRBJ1-1	CASNPVLGQRTEAFF	TGTGCCAGCAACCCCGTTCTGGGACAGAGGACTGAAGCTTTCTTT
TRBD1	-	TRBV10-3	TRBJ1-1	CAITQADRGSAEAFF	TGTGCCATCACCCAAGCTGACAGGGGGAGCGCTGAAGCTTTCTTT
TRBD1	-	TRBV6-5	TRBJ1-2	CASTNRGNYGYTF	TGTGCCAGCACAAACAGGGGTAACTATGGCTACACCTTC
-	-	TRBV7-9	TRBJ2-1	CASSLFGGEQFF	TGTGCCAGCAGCTTATTCGGGGGTGAGCAGTTCTTC
-	-	TRBV10-1	TRBJ2-7	CASSNPGLYEQYF	TGCGCCAGCAGTAACCCGGGACTCTACGAGCAGTACTTC
TRBD1	-	TRBV18	TRBJ2-5	CASSQWTGLETQYF	TGTGCCAGCTCACAATGGACAGGGTTGGAGACCCAGTACTTC
TRBD1	-	TRBV10-3	TRBJ1-2	CAISYGTGGYGYTF	TGTGCCATCAGCTACGGGACAGGGGGCTATGGCTACACCTTC
-	few	TRBV2	TRBJ1-2	CASSYGGYGYTF	TGTGCCAGCAGCTATGGGGGCTATGGCTACACCTTC
TRBD2	-	TRBV4-1	TRBJ2-7	CASSQGPGLAGVGIVFEQYF	TGCGCCAGCAGCCAAGGGCCGGGACTAGCGGGAGTAGGGATTGTGTTCGAGCAGTACTTC
-	few	TRBV10-3	TRBJ2-7	CAISEDSYEQYF	TGTGCCATCAGTGAGGACTCCTACGAGCAGTACTTC
-	-	TRBV2	TRBJ2-2	CASRVGTSNTGELFF	TGTGCCAGCAGAGTCGGGACCTCGAACACCGGGGAGCTGTTTTTT
TRBD2	-	TRBV11-2	TRBJ2-7	CASSLVLAGVGEQYF	TGTGCCAGCAGCTTAGTACTAGCGGGAGTAGGTGAGCAGTACTTC